One and the same sample provided the 6 T cell receptor beta chains below, sequenced in a study of blood T cell repertoires in COVID-19. Only in-frame clones appear in the TCRdb table, and some are missing; sequencing was by immunoSEQ multiplex PCR. This table holds about 100,000 clones, 90% to 95% found once. The specimen sequenced was peripheral blood. These receptors were obtained from a man aged 60-69 years with acute or convalescent COVID-19.

V gene TRBV10-3 combines with J gene TRBJ2-1; 9 bases fit TRBD1. The V and J ends lost 6 bases and 9 bases, in that order; junction bases with no gene match: 3. The germline V gene encodes CDR1 ENHRY and CDR2 SYGVKD. The CDR3 contains 12 residues. DNA for the CDR3: TGTGCCATCAGGGGGACAGGGATTGAGCAGTTCTTC. Translated: CAIRGTGIEQFF.

The V call is TRBV27, the J call TRBJ2-3, with TRBD2 matching 9 bases. The germline V gene encodes CDR1 MNHEY and CDR2 SMNVEV (reference sequence). Unmatched junction bases numbered 6, after V lost 6 bases and J lost 2 bases. CDR3 length: 15 amino acids. The DNA of the CDR3 is TGTGCCAGCAGCCCGACTAGCGGTCACACAGATACGCAGTATTTT. Its translation is CASSPTSGHTDTQYF.

This chain uses TRBV7-6 with TRBJ1-6, with a weak D call TRBD1 (6 bases). Germline loops: CDR1 SGHVS, CDR2 FNYEAQ. The V end lost 2 bases, the J end lost 0 bases, and 14 bases lay between the germline ends. The CDR3 totals 18 residues. Here the CDR3 DNA reads TGTGCCAGCAGCTTAACCGGGACAACCAACTCCTATAATTCACCCCTCCACTTT. Protein: CASSLTGTTNSYNSPLHF.

This chain links TRBV12-5 with TRBJ2-7, with D possibly being TRBD2 (6 bases). Per germline, CDR1 LGHNT and CDR2 FRNRAP. The CDR3 extends over 14 amino acids. Deletions cut 3 bases from V and 4 bases from J, with 13 bases between. This chain's CDR3 is CASGFGGEVYEQYF. The CDR3 bases are TGTGCTAGTGGTTTCGGGGGAGAAGTGTACGAGCAGTACTTC.

The V gene is TRBV27, the J gene TRBJ2-1, with 9 nucleotides matching TRBD1. The V segment lost 0 bases and the J segment 4 bases; nucleotides outside the gene matches: 4. This CDR3 is built from 16 residues. Germline CDR1 reads MNHEY; CDR2 reads SMNVEV (reference sequence). CDR3 amino acids: CASSLSKGQGYNEQFF. The CDR3 nucleotides are TGTGCCAGCAGTTTATCGAAGGGACAGGGATACAATGAGCAGTTCTTC.

This chain connects TRBV18 to TRBJ2-3; TRBD1 agrees at 8 bases. From germline, CDR1 is KGHSH and CDR2 LQKENI. The trim removed 0 bases at V and 6 bases at J, leaving 5 bases unmatched. This CDR3 region has 15 residues. The CDR3 DNA is TGTGCCAGCTCACCACCGGCCAGGGGGCCGGATACGCAGTATTTT. Protein sequence: CASSPPARGPDTQYF. Looking up the rest from reference TRBV18 and TRBJ2-3 gives the full variable domain: NAGVMQNPRHLVRRRGQEARLRCSPMKGHSHVYWYRQLPEEGLKFMVYLQKENIIDESGMPKERFSAEFPKEGPSILRIQQVVRGDSAAYFCASSPPARGPDTQYFGPGTRLTVL.